The 12 T cell receptor beta chains given below trace back to one sample, sequenced in a study of molecular identifiers for immune sequencing clone quantification (dated by TCRdb to 2017 to 2018). The library was generated by PCR. TCRdb names NextSeq 500 as the instrument used. TCRdb redid the processing of the public reads, applying fastp at Q25 and MiXCR, and retained in-frame beta chains. Every distinct CDR3 protein forms one entry, paired with its most common genes and DNA. This sample is represented by hundreds of thousands of distinct CDR3 sequences; roughly 24% of them were singletons. Together, the top ten hold roughly 0.7% of the sample. Sequencing was performed on naive CD8+ T cells from blood, with Jurkat cell RNA spiked in. The label giving this sample's cell subset or site can be read as: FACS-sorted CD8+CD4-CCR7+CD45RA+ naive T cells. The origin of the receptors is a human donor in good health. Some libraries in this study had Jurkat cell RNA spiked in.

The chain combines TRBV4-1 with TRBJ2-4, with D tentatively TRBD2 (5 bases). From germline, CDR1 is MGHRA and CDR2 YSYEKL. V lost 0 bases and J 6 bases, leaving 9 bases between the germline ends. CDR3 length: 14 amino acids. CDR3 amino acids: CASSQDRGRNIQYF. CDR3 coding DNA: TGCGCCAGCAGCCAAGATAGAGGGAGAAACATTCAGTACTTC.

This chain uses TRBV20-1 with TRBJ2-7; D not resolved. V gave up 0 bases and J gave up 7 bases, with 28 bases separating them. This CDR3 contains 18 residues. The germline V gene has CDR1 DFQATT and CDR2 SNEGSKA (reference sequence). CDR3 nucleotides: TGCAGTGCTAGAGATCCCCCCCGCAGTGGTATAACTACGGGTGAGCAGTACTTC. Translation gives CSARDPPRSGITTGEQYF.

This clonotype was observed many times. The chain joins TRBV7-2 to TRBJ1-5; the D is unclear. The germline V gene encodes CDR1 SGHTA and CDR2 FQGNSA. The V and J ends lost 2 bases and 0 bases respectively, with 14 bases between them. This CDR3 comprises 17 residues. The CDR3 nucleotides read TGTGCCAGCAGCTTAATCCCGGACGGGTATAGCAATCAGCCCCAGCATTTT. This translates into CASSLIPDGYSNQPQHF. Full variable domain (outside the CDR3, taken from reference TRBV7-2 and TRBJ1-5): GAGVSQSPSNKVTEKGKDVELRCDPISGHTALYWYRQSLGQGLEFLIYFQGNSAPDKSGLPSDRFSAERTGGSVSTLTIQRTQQEDSAVYLCASSLIPDGYSNQPQHFGDGTRLSIL.

This clonotype occurred a few times. The chain recombines TRBV6-1 with TRBJ2-7; 10 bases map to TRBD2. Germline V gene lookup returns CDR1 MNHNS and CDR2 SASEGT. This CDR3 has 15 amino acids. Unmatched junction bases numbered 7, after V lost 2 bases and J lost 6 bases. CDR3 DNA sequence: TGTGCCAGCAGTGAATCTGTTAGCGGGAGGCTCGAGCAGTACTTC. Its translation is CASSESVSGRLEQYF.

Only a few counts were recorded for this clonotype. The chain carries TRBV27 and TRBJ2-7; D is ambiguous. Germline-derived CDR1 and CDR2 are MNHEY and SMNVEV (reference sequence). This CDR3 region has 13 residues. V lost 0 bases, J lost 2 bases, and 5 bases lay in between. CDR3 bases: TGTGCCAGCAGTTTATCGAGGCCCTACGAGCAGTACTTC. Protein: CASSLSRPYEQYF.

The V gene is TRBV27, the J gene TRBJ1-5; a possible D gene is TRBD1 (6 bases). Germline assignment: CDR1 MNHEY and CDR2 SMNVEV (reference sequence). The CDR3 loop spans 13 amino acids. Between the trimmed V and J ends, which lost 5 bases and 9 bases, there was a span of 14 bases. The CDR3 DNA reads as TGTGCCAGCAGTCAGGGGTCAATCGGGCCCCAGCATTTT. Translating it yields CASSQGSIGPQHF.

This clonotype has ten or more counts. The rearrangement joins TRBV13 to TRBJ2-3; D remains unclear. Per the germline V gene, CDR1 is PRHDT and CDR2 is FYEKMQ (reference sequence). This CDR3 contains 15 residues. Trimming stripped 0 bases from V and 1 base from J, with 8 bases between. CDR3 loop: CASSLGYRGTDTQYF. In DNA form, the CDR3 reads TGTGCCAGCAGCTTAGGATACCGGGGCACAGATACGCAGTATTTT.

This chain links TRBV12-3 or TRBV12-4 with TRBJ2-3, with 7 positions matching TRBD1. The CDR3 consists of 16 residues. J gave up 2 bases and V 6 bases, and 11 bases lay outside the gene matches. The DNA for the CDR3 is TGTGCCAGCAGATACACGGGGACAGCTTTCACAGATACGCAGTATTTT. The encoded protein is CASRYTGTAFTDTQYF.

This clonotype was detected only a few times. The rearrangement uses TRBV10-3 and TRBJ2-7; possibly TRBD1 for D (5 bases). The CDR3 is 12 amino acids. V shed 6 bases and J shed 5 bases, with 11 bases lying between them. CDR1 and CDR2 from the germline V gene are ENHRY and SYGVKD. The chain's CDR3 is CAIRSGSDEQYF. The CDR3 region has the DNA TGTGCCATCAGGTCAGGGTCCGACGAGCAGTACTTC.

Concerning this clonotype: A much larger clone differs from this one at a single base, so this may be a read error. As the CDR3 is not closed by the conserved phenylalanine or tryptophan, this likely results from a read error. The chain carries TRBV13 and TRBJ2-7, with 7 bases matching TRBD2. V shed 8 bases, J shed 10 bases, and the junction held 11 bases outside the gene matches. Germline CDR1 is PRHDT and CDR2 is FYEKMQ (reference sequence). The CDR3 consists of 12 residues. CDR3 residues: CASVQGAGHQYI. The CDR3 nucleotides are TGTGCCAGCGTGCAAGGAGCGGGGCATCAGTACATC.

Turning to this clonotype: The junction does not match germline at one end; this may be a read error. The chain is built from TRBV6-6 and TRBJ2-1; 12 bases line up with TRBD2. Germline V lookup: CDR1 MNHNY, CDR2 SVGAGI (reference sequence). The CDR3 length is 15 residues. The CDR3 DNA reads as TGTGCCAGCAGTCACGGGACTAGCGGGTGGAATGGGCAGTTCTTC. Protein product: CASSHGTSGWNGQFF.

This chain links TRBV4-3 with TRBJ2-3; D is tentatively TRBD1 or TRBD2 (7 bases each). Germline CDR1 and CDR2: LGHNA and YSLEER. The CDR3 is 17 amino acids. The germline V and J ends were trimmed by 0 bases and 3 bases, with 16 bases remaining between them. This CDR3 is CASSQDSPGGGTDTQYF. In DNA form, the CDR3 reads TGCGCCAGCAGCCAAGATTCTCCAGGGGGGGGAACAGATACGCAGTATTTT.